A selection of T cell receptor beta chains follows, all from one sample in a study of shared clonotypes between healthy human individuals. The protocol was immunoSEQ multiplex PCR, while the TCRdb copy is restricted to in-frame clones and leaves out a portion. The table has under 1,100,000 clones, about three quarters seen once; the top ten hold roughly 1.4%. Sequencing was performed on memory CD4+ T cells sorted from blood. The receptor source for this set is a man aged 18 to 29 in good health. CDR3s include the opening cysteine and the closing phenylalanine or tryptophan. The D gene is left open where the match is weak. Expanded clones are given a class, and other clones once, few, many or no size at all.

j_gene | v_gene | abundance | d_gene | CDR3nt | CDR3aa
TRBJ2-5 | TRBV19 | once | NA | TGTGCCAGTAGTATAGGTACTCAGCAGACCCAGTACTTC | CASSIGTQQTQYF
TRBJ1-2 | TRBV20-1 | once | NA | TGCAGTGTAGGAAGCGGCTATGGCTACACCTTC | CSVGSGYGYTF
TRBJ1-2 | TRBV28 | once | NA | TGTGCCAGCAGTTTGCCATGGGGATTATATGGCTACACCTTC | CASSLPWGLYGYTF
TRBJ1-4 | TRBV11-2 | NA | NA | TGTGCCAGCAGCTTAGGTGCACAGCCAACTAATGAAAAACTGTTTTTT | CASSLGAQPTNEKLFF
TRBJ2-5 | TRBV4-1 | NA | NA | TGCGCCAGCAGCCAAGCTCAGGCAGGGACTCAAGAGACCCAGTACTTC | CASSQAQAGTQETQYF
TRBJ2-7 | TRBV6-1 | few | TRBD1 | TGTGCCAGCAGTGCGGCTCCTAGAGGGCCAGGGGGCGAGCAGTACTTC | CASSAAPRGPGGEQYF
TRBJ2-3 | TRBV11-2 | NA | TRBD1 | TGTGCCAGCCGGACAGGGGTCGCCACAGATACGCAGTATTTT | CASRTGVATDTQYF
TRBJ1-4 | TRBV4-1 | NA | NA | TGCGCCAGCAGCCAAGTTGGTCTCCTGGAAAAACTGTTTTTT | CASSQVGLLEKLFF
TRBJ2-7 | TRBV10-3 | NA | TRBD2 | TGTGCCATCACTACAGCGGGGGGGCTCGCCGAGCAGTACTTC | CAITTAGGLAEQYF
TRBJ2-4 | TRBV27 | once | TRBD1 | TGTGCCAGCAGCGCGGACAGGGGGCGTCAACAAGCCAAAAACATTCAGTACTTC | CASSADRGRQQAKNIQYF
TRBJ1-6 | TRBV30 | NA | NA | TGTGCCTGGAGCCTGGACCTATTCAACCCCCTCCACTTT | CAWSLDLFNPLHF
TRBJ1-2 | TRBV19 | NA | TRBD1 | TGTGCCAGTAGTAGCAGGGGGCTTGGCGACTATGGCTACACCTTC | CASSSRGLGDYGYTF
TRBJ2-3 | TRBV18 | NA | NA | TGTGCCAGCTCACCGGGAGGAGATACGCAGTATTTT | CASSPGGDTQYF
TRBJ2-7 | TRBV10-2 | many | TRBD2 | TGCGCCAGCAGGGGGACTAGCGGGGGGGCCTACGAGCAGTACTTC | CASRGTSGGAYEQYF
TRBJ2-5 | TRBV7-9 | once | TRBD2 | TGTGCCAGCAGCTTAAGATTGACTAGCGGGCAGGAGACCCAGTACTTC | CASSLRLTSGQETQYF
TRBJ1-1 | TRBV6-5 | NA | NA | TGTGCCAGCGGGGGGGAGGGGAACACTGAAGCTTTCTTT | CASGGEGNTEAFF
TRBJ2-3 | TRBV7-9 | NA | TRBD1 | TGTGCCAGCAGTTTCGGACAGGGGGAGGCAGATACGCAGTATTTT | CASSFGQGEADTQYF
TRBJ2-4 | TRBV7-8 | NA | TRBD2 | TGTGCCAGCAGCTCCAGGGAGGGGAACATTCAGTACTTC | CASSSREGNIQYF
TRBJ1-2 | TRBV5-1 | many | NA | TGCGCCAGCAGCTTGGGACGGACTAACTATGGCGGCTACACCTTC | CASSLGRTNYGGYTF
TRBJ2-3 | TRBV7-6 | few | TRBD2 | TGTGCCAGCAGCTTAGATGGGGGGGGAAACACAGATACGCAGTATTTT | CASSLDGGGNTDTQYF
TRBJ2-3 | TRBV2 | once | NA | TGTGCCAGCAGTGGAGGGGCCGGAGGGACAGATACGCAGTATTTT | CASSGGAGGTDTQYF
TRBJ1-5 | TRBV19 | NA | NA | TGTGCCAGTAAAGGAGGGAATAGCAATCAGCCCCAGCATTTT | CASKGGNSNQPQHF
TRBJ1-2 | TRBV28 | NA | NA | TGTGCCAGCAGGCCTAGGGACCGCCCGACGGGCTACACCTTC | CASRPRDRPTGYTF
TRBJ1-1 | TRBV28 | few | NA | TGTGCCAGCAGTTTGGGGGTGATGAGCACTGAAGCTTTCTTT | CASSLGVMSTEAFF
TRBJ2-3 | TRBV10-1 | once | TRBD2 | TGCGCCAGCAGTGAAGGGACTAGCGGGAGGAGGAATACGCAGTATTTT | CASSEGTSGRRNTQYF
TRBJ2-5 | TRBV4-1 | NA | NA | TGCGCCAGCAGCCAAGACAGGCTGTTGGAGACCCAGTACTTC | CASSQDRLLETQYF
TRBJ1-3 | TRBV2 | few | NA | TGTGCCAGCAGCAGGGAGTCTGGAAACACCATATATTTT | CASSRESGNTIYF
TRBJ2-2 | TRBV6-5 | NA | NA | TGTGCCAGCAGTCCTGGGACACCGAACACCGGGGAGCTGTTTTTT | CASSPGTPNTGELFF
TRBJ1-3 | TRBV19 | once | NA | TGTGCCAGTAGTATTTGGGGCGCTTCTGGAAACACCATATATTTT | CASSIWGASGNTIYF
TRBJ2-5 | TRBV18 | few | NA | TGTGCCAGCTCATTTAACCAAGAGACCCAGTACTTC | CASSFNQETQYF
TRBJ1-2 | TRBV5-1 | once | TRBD1 | TGCGCCAGCAGGTCGGCAGGGGGCAGTAACTATGGCTACACCTTC | CASRSAGGSNYGYTF
TRBJ2-3 | TRBV5-6 | NA | NA | TGTGCCAGCAGCTTGCTGGCAGGAAGCGGAGATACGCAGTATTTT | CASSLLAGSGDTQYF